This is a list of T cell receptor beta chains from one sample in a study of cytomegalovirus exposure and HLA in healthy donors. TCRdb keeps only in-frame clones here, not all; method: immunoSEQ multiplex PCR. Of 70,000 to 75,000 clones listed, 94% are singletons. The specimen was PBMCs. The receptor source for this set is a man aged 18 to 30 in good health and CMV-seropositive. Each CDR3 is given with its conserved first and last residue. The order of the fields is clone size, J gene, V gene, D gene, CDR3 DNA, CDR3 protein. D genes are given only for firm matches. Not all rows give a size; the values are once, few, many and, for expanded clones, a class.

>-|TRBJ2-5|TRBV14|TRBD2
TGTGCCAGCAGCCACTGGCGGGGGGGCCCTCAAGAGACCCAGTACTTC
CASSHWRGGPQETQYF
>-|TRBJ1-2|TRBV28|-
TGTGCCAGCAGTTTATTTGCAGACTCAGATGGCTACACCTTC
CASSLFADSDGYTF
>-|TRBJ2-2|TRBV5-1|TRBD2
TGCGCCAGCACCGAGCGGGAGCCGCGCACCGGGGAGCTGTTTTTT
CASTEREPRTGELFF
>-|TRBJ1-4|TRBV15|-
TGTGCCACCAGCAGAGATCAGGGCAGATTTAATGAAAAACTGTTTTTT
CATSRDQGRFNEKLFF
>once|TRBJ2-3|TRBV28|TRBD1
TGTGCCCATCAATCCCAGGGGGCAGGAACAGATACGCAGTATTTT
CAHQSQGAGTDTQYF
>-|TRBJ1-5|TRBV25-1|TRBD1
TGTGCCAGCGCCGACAGGGCTAGCAATCAGCCCCAGCATTTT
CASADRASNQPQHF
>-|TRBJ1-3|TRBV9|-
TGTGCCAGCAGCGTAGGGGGAGGGATAGGAAACACCATATATTTT
CASSVGGGIGNTIYF
>few|TRBJ2-7|TRBV19|TRBD1
TGTGCCAGTAGTCGGGGGACAGGGGTTACCGAGCAGTACTTC
CASSRGTGVTEQYF
>-|TRBJ2-1|TRBV7-3|-
TGTGCCAGCAGCGTGGGTACGGGGAGCCCCTACAATGAGCAGTTCTTC
CASSVGTGSPYNEQFF
>-|TRBJ2-7|TRBV2|-
TGTGCCAGCTCCCGACAGGAAAGCTACGAGCAGTACTTC
CASSRQESYEQYF
>-|TRBJ2-3|TRBV27|-
TGTGCCAGCAGTTTATCAACAGCTAGCACAGATACGCAGTATTTT
CASSLSTASTDTQYF
>-|TRBJ1-1|TRBV5-1|TRBD1
TGCGCCAGCAGCCTAGGACAGGGTGGCACTGAAGCTTTCTTT
CASSLGQGGTEAFF
>-|TRBJ2-3|TRBV9|TRBD2
TGTGCCAGCAGCGCCTCTAGCGGGGGTAGCACAGATACGCAGTATTTT
CASSASSGGSTDTQYF
>-|TRBJ2-3|TRBV29-1|-
TGCAGCGTTGAAGGCATGATGGTTCGGGGAGATACGCAGTATTTT
CSVEGMMVRGDTQYF
>-|TRBJ1-3|TRBV4-1|-
TGCGCCAGCAGCCAATTCTACAGGGCAGCTGGAAACACCATATATTTT
CASSQFYRAAGNTIYF
>-|TRBJ2-1|TRBV27|-
TGTGCCAGCACCCGACACGCCCCCTACAATGAGCAGTTCTTC
CASTRHAPYNEQFF
>-|TRBJ1-2|TRBV13|-
TGTGCCAGCAGCTTAGTGGCCCAAAAGGGGTATGGCTACACCTTC
CASSLVAQKGYGYTF
>-|TRBJ2-7|TRBV28|TRBD2
TGTGCCAGCAGTTTGGAACCAGCGGGGGGATACGAGCAGTACTTC
CASSLEPAGGYEQYF
>-|TRBJ2-7|TRBV10-2|-
TGCGCCAGCAGTGATCTAGGTCAGGAGCAGTACTTC
CASSDLGQEQYF
>-|TRBJ1-3|TRBV30|-
TGTGCCTGGGGGCGACACACCTCTGGAAACACCATATATTTT
CAWGRHTSGNTIYF
>-|TRBJ2-1|TRBV18|-
TGTGCCAGCTCACCAGCGACAGCAAATGAGCAGTTCTTC
CASSPATANEQFF
>-|TRBJ2-2|TRBV4-2|TRBD2
TGTGCCAGCAGCCAAGACAGTCTAGCGGGGGGGGAGGAGCTGTTTTTT
CASSQDSLAGGEELFF
>-|TRBJ2-3|TRBV27|-
TGTGCCAGCAGTTTATCGAGCAGGGCTAGCACAGATACGCAGTATTTT
CASSLSSRASTDTQYF
>-|TRBJ1-6|TRBV6-1|-
TGTGCCAGCAGTGAAATTGCTCAGGGGTCGTACTATAATTCACCCCTCCACTTT
CASSEIAQGSYYNSPLHF
>-|TRBJ2-7|TRBV9|-
TGTGCCAGCAGCGTAGGTTACGGCTCCTACGAGCAGTACTTC
CASSVGYGSYEQYF
>few|TRBJ2-1|TRBV27|-
TGTGCCAGCAATCATTACCGGACAAACTACAATGAGCAGTTCTTC
CASNHYRTNYNEQFF
>-|TRBJ2-1|TRBV18|-
TGTGCCAGCTCACCACCTTCAAGCGGAGTCTACAATGAGCAGTTCTTC
CASSPPSSGVYNEQFF
>-|TRBJ2-7|TRBV7-8|-
TGTGCCAGCAGCTTAGCCACTAGCTCCTCCTACGAGCAGTACTTC
CASSLATSSSYEQYF
>-|TRBJ2-7|TRBV6-5|TRBD1
TGTGCCAGCAGTTCCGACAGGGGGCCCTACGAGCAGTACTTC
CASSSDRGPYEQYF
>-|TRBJ1-2|TRBV5-4|TRBD1
TGTGCCAGCAGCTTGGGACAGGGGAACTATGGCTACACCTTC
CASSLGQGNYGYTF
>-|TRBJ2-3|TRBV25-1|-
TGTGCCAGCACCCCTGGGGGGACAGATACGCAGTATTTT
CASTPGGTDTQYF
>-|TRBJ2-3|TRBV5-1|TRBD2
TGCGCCAGCAGCCCGACTAGCGGAAGCACAGATACGCAGTATTTT
CASSPTSGSTDTQYF
>-|TRBJ2-7|TRBV27|-
TGTGCCAGCAGTTTCCTGGGCGGGACCTCCTACGAGCAGTACTTC
CASSFLGGTSYEQYF
>-|TRBJ2-7|TRBV19|TRBD1
TGTGCCAGTAATCCGGGACAGTCCTACGAGCAGTACTTC
CASNPGQSYEQYF
>-|TRBJ1-5|TRBV28|TRBD1
TGTGCCAGCAGTACCGGGACAGTGTTATATAGCAATCAGCCCCAGCATTTT
CASSTGTVLYSNQPQHF
>-|TRBJ1-2|TRBV7-2|-
TGTGCCAGCAGCGGGACTCCCGTAAAGGGGCACTATGGCTACACCTTC
CASSGTPVKGHYGYTF
>-|TRBJ2-2|TRBV5-1|-
TGCGCCAGCAGCTACCCCCTGCAGGGGGGTTCGGCCGGGGAGCTGTTTTTT
CASSYPLQGGSAGELFF
>once|TRBJ2-3|TRBV7-2|-
TGTGCCAGCCTTCAGGGGCAGCTTCGAGATACGCAGTATTTT
CASLQGQLRDTQYF
>-|TRBJ2-3|TRBV4-2|-
TGTGCCAGCAGCCAAGATGGGCAGGGGACCACAGATACGCAGTATTTT
CASSQDGQGTTDTQYF
>few|TRBJ2-7|TRBV2|-
TGTGCCAGCAGTGAAATGGAGGAGGTCTACGAGCAGTACTTC
CASSEMEEVYEQYF
>once|TRBJ1-6|TRBV15|TRBD1
TGTGCCACCAGCAGGGACAGGGGGCTCAGGGGTAATTCACCCCTCCACTTT
CATSRDRGLRGNSPLHF
>-|TRBJ2-5|TRBV7-2|TRBD2
TGTGCCAGCAGCTTAGGGTCGGGGGGGCGAGAGACCCAGTACTTC
CASSLGSGGRETQYF
>-|TRBJ2-1|TRBV9|TRBD2
TGTGCCAGCAGCCTTAGCGGGGGGGACCACAATGAGCAGTTCTTC
CASSLSGGDHNEQFF
>-|TRBJ1-5|TRBV10-3|-
TGTGCCATCAGTGAGGGGGCAGTGGGTCAGCCCCAGCATTTT
CAISEGAVGQPQHF
>-|TRBJ2-3|TRBV6-6|-
TGTGCCAGCAATTCAGGTACAGATACGCAGTATTTT
CASNSGTDTQYF
>-|TRBJ2-7|TRBV7-8|-
TGTGCCAGCAGCTCACATTCACCCCCCGAGCAGTACTTC
CASSSHSPPEQYF
>-|TRBJ2-1|TRBV5-1|-
TGCGCCAGCAGCTTGGTAGGGGGAGGGCCGTTACTCAATGAGCAGTTCTTC
CASSLVGGGPLLNEQFF
>-|TRBJ2-7|TRBV7-6|TRBD2
TGTGCCAGCAGCTCAGGCGGACTAGGGGTCTACGAGCAGTACTTC
CASSSGGLGVYEQYF
>-|TRBJ1-2|TRBV5-6|TRBD1
TGTGCCAGCAGCCCCCTGGACAGGGGACACTATGGCTACACCTTC
CASSPLDRGHYGYTF
>-|TRBJ1-1|TRBV5-1|TRBD1
TGCGCCAGCAGCTCGACAGGGGTAACTAACACTGAAGCTTTCTTT
CASSSTGVTNTEAFF
>-|TRBJ2-3|TRBV9|TRBD2
TGTGCCAGCAGCGTAGCCGGGGGGGCCCCCACAGATACGCAGTATTTT
CASSVAGGAPTDTQYF